A single sample gave rise to the 13 T cell receptor beta chains below, sequenced in a study of CD8+ T cells in alopecia areata. Investigators isolated RNA and reverse transcribed it into cDNA to act as the sequencing template. Sequencing used immunoSEQ multiplex PCR; TCRdb keeps in-frame clones, though not all of them. The sample shows nearly 95,000 clones, just over 70% of them seen only once. Specified treatment: oral pan-JAK inhibitor, 5-10 mg twice daily. Sequencing used CD8+ T cells sorted from blood, obtained at approximately week 42, from a patient treated with tofacitinib. These receptors were obtained from a human donor with alopecia areata.

The V and J genes are TRBV29-1 and TRBJ2-2; D is possibly TRBD1 (5 bases). V lost 2 bases, J lost 2 bases, and 18 bases lay in between. CDR1 SQVTM and CDR2 ANQGSEA come from the germline V gene. The CDR3 runs to 17 residues. CDR3 amino acids: CSVEYSDSALNTGELFF. CDR3 DNA sequence: TGCAGCGTTGAATATTCCGACAGCGCCCTAAACACCGGGGAGCTGTTTTTT.

This chain joins TRBV6-6 and TRBJ2-3; D unclear. The germline gives CDR1 MNHNY, CDR2 SVGAGI (reference sequence). Trimming removed 1 base from V and 6 bases from J, with 5 bases in between. The CDR3 runs to 12 residues. The CDR3: CASSYFGDTQYF. The CDR3 bases are TGTGCCAGCAGTTACTTTGGCGATACGCAGTATTTT.

This clone was found a few times. The chain uses TRBV15 and TRBJ2-1, with D maybe TRBD1 (6 bases). V lost 2 bases, J lost 4 bases, and 6 bases lay in between. The CDR3 length is 13 residues. From germline, CDR1 is LNHNV and CDR2 YYDKDF (reference sequence). In DNA, the CDR3 is TGTGCCACCAGCAGACAGGGGTACAATGAGCAGTTCTTC. This codes for CATSRQGYNEQFF.

This chain uses TRBV4-3 with TRBJ2-3; the D is unclear. The CDR3 runs to 18 residues. Trimming shortened V by 0 bases and J by 0 bases, and 16 bases separated the two germline ends. The germline gives CDR1 LGHNA, CDR2 YSLEER. CDR3 DNA: TGCGCCAGCAGCCAAGAATTGATTCAAGCGCATAGCACAGATACGCAGTATTTT. This encodes CASSQELIQAHSTDTQYF.

This clone was observed a single time. The chain links TRBV5-6 to TRBJ2-7, with a possible D match to TRBD2 (6 bases). Germline lookup yields CDR1 SGHDT and CDR2 YYEEEE. Trimming cost V 4 bases and J 3 bases, with 11 bases left between them. The CDR3 sequence is 13 residues long. CDR3 in amino acids: CASSPTGSYEQYF. Here the CDR3 DNA reads TGTGCCAGCAGCCCTACCGGGAGCTACGAGCAGTACTTC.

The rearrangement uses TRBV5-6 and TRBJ2-2, with 9 bases identical to TRBD1. The CDR3 loop spans 15 amino acids. From germline, CDR1 is SGHDT and CDR2 YYEEEE. V shed 3 bases, J shed 7 bases, and the junction held 7 bases outside the gene matches. The chain's CDR3 is CASSSGTGFFGELFF. The CDR3 DNA reads as TGTGCCAGCAGCTCCGGGACAGGGTTCTTCGGGGAGCTGTTTTTT. The entire variable domain, with the rest obtained from reference TRBV5-6 and TRBJ2-2, is as follows: DAGVTQSPTHLIKTRGQQVTLRCSPKSGHDTVSWYQQALGQGPQFIFQYYEEEERQRGNFPDRFSGHQFPNYSSELNVNALLLGDSALYLCASSSGTGFFGELFFGEGSRLTVL.

The CDR3 sequence: CASTPSGGGIRAEQFF. CDR3 nucleotides: TGCGCCAGCACCCCTTCTGGGGGGGGTATTCGGGCTGAGCAGTTCTTC. The chain uses TRBV5-1 and TRBJ2-1; TRBD2 matches 7 bases. CDR3 size: 16 residues. CDR1 is SGHRS, CDR2 YFSETQ, per germline. V lost 6 bases to trimming and J lost 9 bases; unmatched junction nucleotides: 18.

This rearrangement joins TRBV27 to TRBJ2-1; TRBD2 is a possible D gene (6 bases). Germline CDR1 MNHEY, CDR2 SMNVEV (reference sequence). V gave up 2 bases and J gave up 5 bases, with 13 bases separating them. This CDR3 is built from 15 residues. DNA for the CDR3: TGTGCCAGCAGTTTAACGAGGACTACAAACAATGAGCAGTTCTTC. This translates into CASSLTRTTNNEQFF.

Notes on this clone: The sample carries other DNA sequences with the same CDR3. The gene calls are TRBV7-2 and TRBJ2-1; D possibly corresponds to TRBD1 (6 bases). CDR1 is SGHTA, CDR2 FQGNSA, per germline. The CDR3 spans 11 residues. Trimming left V 5 bases short and J 9 bases short, with 8 bases between. The CDR3 region has the DNA TGTGCCAGCAGCCTAGGGGGTGAGCAGTTCTTC. Protein sequence: CASSLGGEQFF.

The gene calls are TRBV30 and TRBJ1-1; TRBD1 might be the D (6 bases). V lost 5 bases to trimming and J lost 1 base, with 11 bases between them. This CDR3 is built from 13 residues. The V gene's germline CDR1 is GTSNPN and CDR2 SVGIG (reference sequence). The chain's CDR3 is CAWAWGANTEAFF. The CDR3 region has the DNA TGTGCCTGGGCATGGGGGGCGAACACTGAAGCTTTCTTT.

V and J are TRBV4-1 and TRBJ2-7, with D perhaps matching TRBD2 (5 bases). Germline values: CDR1 MGHRA, CDR2 YSYEKL. Deletions cut 1 base from V and 2 bases from J, with 9 bases between. The CDR3 length is 14 residues. Here the CDR3 DNA reads TGCGCCAGCAGCCAAGGTCCGGGGACCTACGAGCAGTACTTC. The encoded protein is CASSQGPGTYEQYF.

By frequency in the sample, this clone is medium-sized. V and J are TRBV4-3 and TRBJ2-7, with 7 bases that match TRBD1. V was clipped by 2 bases and J by 5 bases; unmatched bases: 3. Germline CDR1 reads LGHNA; CDR2 reads YSLEER. The CDR3 consists of 13 residues. For the CDR3, the DNA is TGCGCCAGCAGCCAACGACAGGGCGACGAGCAGTACTTC. Protein sequence: CASSQRQGDEQYF.

This clone came up a few times. The chain combines TRBV7-9 with TRBJ2-5; D gene ambiguous. Germline V gene lookup returns CDR1 SEHNR and CDR2 FQNEAQ (reference sequence). V lost 3 bases to trimming and J lost 2 bases, with 1 base between them. This CDR3 is 11 amino acids long. The DNA of the CDR3 is TGTGCCAGCAGCTTGCAAGAGACCCAGTACTTC. It yields the protein CASSLQETQYF.